The next 14 T cell receptor beta chains were all read from a single sample in a study of blood T cell repertoires in COVID-19. Sequencing used immunoSEQ multiplex PCR; TCRdb keeps in-frame clones, though not all of them. Of around 140,000 clones listed, about 80% are singletons. The sequenced sample was PBMCs or T cells enriched from blood (not recorded which). The receptors originated from a woman between 45 and 60 years old who had recovered from COVID-19.

This clone showed up just a few times. V is TRBV10-3 and J is TRBJ1-2; 8 bases line up with TRBD1. CDR1 ENHRY and CDR2 SYGVKD come from the germline V gene. This CDR3 contains 14 residues. J lost 2 bases, V lost 6 bases, and 5 bases had no gene match. The CDR3 coding sequence is TGTGCCATCAGCCATAGACAGGGGAACTATGGCTACACCTTC. The encoded protein is CAISHRQGNYGYTF.

J is TRBJ1-5 and V is TRBV2; a possible D gene is TRBD1 (5 bases). The CDR3 is made up of 15 amino acids. The germline V gene has CDR1 SNHLY and CDR2 FYNNEI. Trimming cost V 6 bases and J 3 bases, with 15 bases left between them. The CDR3 here is CASRAREVFNQPQHF. The DNA for the CDR3 is TGTGCCAGCAGGGCCAGGGAAGTGTTCAATCAGCCCCAGCATTTT. Complete variable domain (other parts from reference TRBV2 and TRBJ1-5): EPEVTQTPSHQVTQMGQEVILRCVPISNHLYFYWYRQILGQKVEFLVSFYNNEISEKSEIFDDQFSVERPDGSNFTLKIRSTKLEDSAMYFCASRAREVFNQPQHFGDGTRLSIL.

In this sample, this clone turned up once. The chain recombines TRBV2 with TRBJ1-2; the match to TRBD1 covers 12 bases. This CDR3 contains 13 residues. Germline V lookup: CDR1 SNHLY, CDR2 FYNNEI. The J segment lost 8 bases and the V segment lost 8 bases, leaving 6 bases of the junction unmatched. CDR3 nucleotide sequence: TGTGCCAGCGGGGACAGGGGGCGAGGAGGCTACACCTTC. Amino acids: CASGDRGRGGYTF.

CDR3 coding DNA: TGTGCCAGCTCACCACCTAGTCTAGCGCCCGATTACAATGAGCAGTTCTTC. It encodes CASSPPSLAPDYNEQFF. The chain employs TRBV18 and TRBJ2-1; maybe TRBD2 (6 bases). Trimming pared 0 bases from V and 4 bases from J, leaving 16 bases between. Looked up from germline, CDR1 is KGHSH and CDR2 is LQKENI. This CDR3 contains 17 residues.

This clone was counted between two and nine times. Other DNA sequences in the same sample also yield this CDR3. The rearrangement links TRBV7-9 to TRBJ1-1; tentative D call: TRBD1 (6 bases). Trimming pared 1 base from V and 6 bases from J, leaving 6 bases between. This CDR3 comprises 12 residues. CDR1 and CDR2 from the germline V gene are SEHNR and FQNEAQ (reference sequence). CDR3 protein: CASSLEGAEAFF. The CDR3 DNA reads as TGTGCCAGCAGCTTAGAGGGGGCTGAAGCTTTCTTT.

The J gene is TRBJ1-5, the V gene TRBV2; TRBD1 matches at 9 bases. This CDR3 region has 14 residues. V lost 7 bases and J lost 4; bases outside the gene matches: 5. Per the germline V gene, CDR1 is SNHLY and CDR2 is FYNNEI. The CDR3 here is CASILGQGNQPQHF. The CDR3 DNA reads TGTGCCAGCATTCTCGGACAGGGGAATCAGCCCCAGCATTTT.

The chain is built from TRBV2 and TRBJ2-4, with a weak D call TRBD1 (6 bases). From germline, CDR1 is SNHLY and CDR2 FYNNEI. Trimming pared 2 bases from V and 2 bases from J, leaving 13 bases between. CDR3 length: 16 residues. The CDR3 DNA is TGTGCCAGCAGTGAACCAGGGGCTGTGACCAAAAACATTCAGTACTTC. It yields the protein CASSEPGAVTKNIQYF.

V usage is TRBV27 and J usage is TRBJ2-1, with 8 bases fitting TRBD2. Germline lookup yields CDR1 MNHEY and CDR2 SMNVEV (reference sequence). V trimming: 5 bases; J trimming: 8 bases; junction bases outside the gene matches: 17. The CDR3 contains 17 residues. CDR3 bases: TGTGCCAGCAGTCCCGCAAGGAGGGCGGGGGGCCGGGATGAGCAGTTCTTC. Translated, it gives CASSPARRAGGRDEQFF.

The chain combines TRBV7-9 with TRBJ1-1; 10 bases line up with TRBD1. The germline gives CDR1 SEHNR, CDR2 FQNEAQ (reference sequence). The CDR3 is 15 residues long. V lost 4 bases and J lost 5; bases outside the gene matches: 7. CDR3: CASSSPGTGETEAFF. The CDR3 nucleotides are TGTGCCAGCAGCTCCCCGGGGACAGGGGAGACTGAAGCTTTCTTT.

In the case of this clone: Other DNA sequences in the same sample also yield this CDR3. The chain has TRBV27 and TRBJ1-1; possible D gene TRBD1, 5 bases. CDR3 length: 14 residues. With 1 base removed from V and 4 bases from J, the gap between germline ends came to 10 bases. The germline V gene has CDR1 MNHEY and CDR2 SMNVEV (reference sequence). The CDR3 here is CASSLLTGATEAFF. The CDR3 nucleotides read TGTGCCAGCAGTTTATTAACAGGTGCCACTGAAGCTTTCTTT.

The chain couples TRBV18 to TRBJ1-1; 8 positions agree with TRBD1. This CDR3 comprises 16 residues. V was pared by 3 bases and J by 2 bases, with 8 bases of the junction left unmatched. The germline V gene encodes CDR1 KGHSH and CDR2 LQKENI. For the CDR3, the DNA is TGTGCCAGCTCACCCCTGGGACAGGTTCAAAACACTGAAGCTTTCTTT. As protein: CASSPLGQVQNTEAFF.

This clone has a handful of counts. This chain uses TRBV5-1 with TRBJ1-3; D unclear. Germline CDR1 SGHRS, CDR2 YFSETQ. This CDR3 comprises 13 residues. The ends were cut back, 4 bases at V and 0 bases at J, with 5 bases in the middle. CDR3 nucleotides: TGCGCCAGCAGCCAGTTCTCTGGAAACACCATATATTTT. Translation gives CASSQFSGNTIYF.

This sequence joins TRBV28 and TRBJ1-4, with D unresolved. There are 13 residues in the CDR3. The ends were cut back, 3 bases at V and 6 bases at J, with 8 bases in the middle. Germline CDR1 and CDR2: MDHEN and SYDVKM. The chain's CDR3 is CASSLGGDEKLFF. The CDR3, as DNA: TGTGCCAGCAGTTTGGGCGGGGATGAAAAACTGTTTTTT.

This clone was counted a few times. This sequence joins TRBV7-8 and TRBJ1-1; TRBD1 matches 10 bases. The CDR3 runs to 15 residues. The junction had 7 bases not matched to a gene; V was cut back by 5 bases and J by 4 bases. Per germline, CDR1 SGHVS and CDR2 FQNEAQ. The CDR3 reads CASSKEDRGFTEAFF. As DNA, the CDR3 is TGTGCCAGCAGCAAAGAGGACAGGGGGTTCACTGAAGCTTTCTTT.